This TCR beta chain was documented in a study of T cell responses to AZD1222 COVID-19 vaccine. Study-level findings and limits: Within unmutated variant regions lay the reported targets of nearly half of spike-specific TCRs. White British people made up most donors, females outnumbered males, and clonal diversity was possibly underestimated. The CD4 TCRs associated with vaccination extended across spike and predominated at 160-218 and 743-854.

Germline lookup yields CDR1 SGHRS and CDR2 YFSETQ. The CDR3 loop spans 15 amino acids. Deletions cut 1 base from V and 5 bases from J, with 12 bases between. Repertoires were generated with immunoSEQ multiplex PCR, while TCRdb's copy carries only in-frame clones and drops some. The sample yields about 100,000 clones, approximately 91% seen once. For this clone: Its antigen is still unknown.

Sequencing used peripheral blood, obtained on day 0 of AZD1222 vaccination. The V gene is TRBV5-1, the J gene TRBJ2-2; either TRBD1 or TRBD2 may supply D (5 bases each). This receptor was obtained from an adult in good health. The CDR3 DNA is TGCGCCAGCAGCTTGACCTGGGACGGAACCGGGGAGCTGTTTTTT. Translated: CASSLTWDGTGELFF. Complete variable domain (other parts from reference TRBV5-1 and TRBJ2-2): KAGVTQTPRYLIKTRGQQVTLSCSPISGHRSVSWYQQTPGQGLQFLFEYFSETQRNKGNFPGRFSGRQFSNSRSEMNVSTLELGDSALYLCASSLTWDGTGELFFGEGSRLTVL.